A selection of T cell receptor beta chains follows, all from one sample in a study of T cell repertoires in cytomegalovirus infection. Their specific antigens are unknown. TCRdb re-called the reads with MiXCR, one entry per CDR3 protein. The sample yields approximately 730,000 distinct CDR3 sequences, 30% to 40% seen once. This specimen consisted of cultured PBMCs, obtained from culture after CMV antigen stimulation. Source of these receptors: a human donor in good health (CMV status not recorded). Some clones in this sample may be carry-over from other donors' samples. Both conserved end residues are part of each CDR3. D genes are given only for firm matches. Clone size, where shown, is once, few, many, or a class for clones that have expanded.

TRBV6-8	TRBJ2-7	-	-	TGTGCCAGCAGACTACGTCAGGTTAACGAGCAGTACTTC	CASRLRQVNEQYF
TRBV7-9	TRBJ2-5	-	-	TGTGCCAGCAGCTACCCTGCAGAGACCCAGTACTTC	CASSYPAETQYF
TRBV19	TRBJ1-5	-	-	TGTGCCAGTAGTATGGACCGCAATCAGCCCCAGCATTTT	CASSMDRNQPQHF
TRBV7-9	TRBJ1-2	few	-	TGTGCCAGCAGCTCCTCGACACCTAACTATGGCTACACCTTC	CASSSSTPNYGYTF
TRBV5-1	TRBJ2-3	-	TRBD2	TGCGCCAGCAGCCCGACAGGACTAGCGCCTACGCAGTATTTT	CASSPTGLAPTQYF
TRBV11-2	TRBJ1-1	-	-	TGTGCCAGCAGCTTTTCTTCGGGAGGGACCGAAGCTTTCTTT	CASSFSSGGTEAFF
TRBV11-2	TRBJ2-1	once	TRBD2	TGTGCCAGCAGCTCGACTAGCGGGGGGGCCTACAATGAGCAGTTCTTC	CASSSTSGGAYNEQFF
TRBV27	TRBJ2-7	-	-	TGTGCCAGCTCGGTCCGCGCGTCCAGACAGGAACCCTACGAGCAGTACTTC	CASSVRASRQEPYEQYF
TRBV6-4	TRBJ2-3	few	-	TGTGCCAGCAGTGACTCTGCTTGGGGGGCTACAGATACGCAGTATTTT	CASSDSAWGATDTQYF
TRBV12-3/TRBV12-4	TRBJ1-3	-	TRBD1	TGTGCCAGCAGCTTAAATACCGGGACAGTTGGAAACACCATATATTTT	CASSLNTGTVGNTIYF
TRBV11-2	TRBJ1-1	-	-	TGTGCCAGCAGCTCCTATGCGGTTACTGAAGCTTTCTTT	CASSSYAVTEAFF
TRBV2	TRBJ2-3	few	-	TGTGCCAGCAGTGTGGAAGCGCCGAGCACAGATACGCAGTATTTT	CASSVEAPSTDTQYF
TRBV18	TRBJ1-3	once	-	TGTGCCAGCTGGGCAAACTCTGGAAACACCATATATTTT	CASWANSGNTIYF
TRBV7-2	TRBJ1-3	many	-	TGTGCCAGCAGCTTAACAGGGAACTCTGGAAACACCATATATTTT	CASSLTGNSGNTIYF
TRBV29-1	TRBJ2-3	-	TRBD1	TGCAGCGAATCCCGGACAGGGTTCGCGCAGTATTTT	CSESRTGFAQYF
TRBV14	TRBJ1-6	-	-	TGTGCCAGCAGCCAAGAGGGTTCACCCCTCCACTTT	CASSQEGSPLHF
TRBV19	TRBJ1-5	-	-	TGTGCCAGTAAAGGGACCGACTCAGGGCCCCAGCATTTT	CASKGTDSGPQHF
TRBV7-9	TRBJ2-1	many	-	TGTGCCAGCAGCTTAGGACCGGCGGACGGGAATGAGCAGTTCTTC	CASSLGPADGNEQFF
TRBV30	TRBJ2-1	-	-	TGTGCCTGGAGTGTACAATCCCCTCCCGGGGAGATAGGTGAGCAGTTCTTC	CAWSVQSPPGEIGEQFF
TRBV7-9	TRBJ2-7	few	-	TGTGCCAGCAGCGCCAAACAGGGCCCCCTCGGCGAGCAGTACTTC	CASSAKQGPLGEQYF
TRBV12-3/TRBV12-4	TRBJ1-5	many	-	TGTGCCAGCAGTTTGCGGGAGTATAGCAATCAGCCCCAGCATTTT	CASSLREYSNQPQHF
TRBV5-6	TRBJ2-3	-	-	TGTGCCAGCAGCTTGGCCGTCTTAGGTGATACGCAGTATTTT	CASSLAVLGDTQYF
TRBV7-2	TRBJ2-2	many	TRBD2	TGTGCCAGCAGTCGAACGGGGGGGGCCGGGGAGCTGTTTTTT	CASSRTGGAGELFF
TRBV7-2	TRBJ2-7	many	TRBD1	TGTGCCAGCAGCGAGTGGGGGACAGGGGCCTACGAGCAGTACTTC	CASSEWGTGAYEQYF
TRBV7-9	TRBJ1-3	many	TRBD1	TGTGCCAGCAGGCTTTGGGACAGCTCTGACTCTGGAAACACCATATATTTT	CASRLWDSSDSGNTIYF
TRBV2	TRBJ2-7	-	TRBD2	TGTGCCAGCAGGCCCCCCGGGCGGGAGGGCTACGAGCAGTACTTC	CASRPPGREGYEQYF
TRBV6-1	TRBJ1-2	few	-	TGTGCCAGCAGTGATTGGTCGAAGGACAGCATCGCCTACACCTTC	CASSDWSKDSIAYTF
TRBV12-3/TRBV12-4	TRBJ2-7	few	TRBD2	TGTGCCAGCAAGGGGACTAGCGGCGAGCAGTACTTC	CASKGTSGEQYF
TRBV20-1	TRBJ2-3	-	-	TGCAGTGCTAGAGATTCGGGCGCCAACCCGGAGGGTACGCAGTATTTT	CSARDSGANPEGTQYF
TRBV7-2	TRBJ1-2	many	-	TGTGCCAGCAGCTTAGTAGGGTCCAACTATGGCTACACCTTC	CASSLVGSNYGYTF
TRBV7-2	TRBJ2-1	few	TRBD2	TGTGCCAGCAGCTTAAATAGCGGGGGGTCGAGGTATGAGCAGTTCTTC	CASSLNSGGSRYEQFF
TRBV5-4	TRBJ2-2	-	-	TGTGCCAGCAGCTTGGCGGGAGTGGACACCGGGGAGCTGTTTTTT	CASSLAGVDTGELFF
TRBV11-2	TRBJ1-4	-	TRBD1	TGTGCCAGCAGCTTAGATAGGACAGGGGATGAAAAACTGTTTTTT	CASSLDRTGDEKLFF
TRBV2	TRBJ2-5	-	TRBD1	TGTGCCAGCACAAGAGACAGGGGAGAGACCCTGACCCAGTACTTC	CASTRDRGETLTQYF
TRBV20-1	TRBJ2-1	-	TRBD2	TGCAGTGCTCCAGGCAGCCCCGCGGGAGGATACAATGAGCAGTTCTTC	CSAPGSPAGGYNEQFF
TRBV19	TRBJ1-6	few	-	TGTGCCAGTAGAATCACCCGGGGCAGTTCACCCCTCCACTTT	CASRITRGSSPLHF
TRBV6-1	TRBJ1-1	few	-	TGTGCCAGCAGTGAAACAACTGTGAACACTGAAGCTTTCTTT	CASSETTVNTEAFF
TRBV19	TRBJ1-1	few	-	TGTGCCAGTAGTAGAGCGATCGATACCGCTGAAGCTTTCTTT	CASSRAIDTAEAFF
TRBV5-4	TRBJ1-2	few	TRBD1	TGTGCCAGCAAAACAGGGGGAACTAACTATGGCTACACCTTC	CASKTGGTNYGYTF
TRBV28	TRBJ2-1	-	TRBD2	TGTGCCAGCAGTCCGCCCCCCGTCGGGACTAGCGGGTTAAGGTACAATGAGCAGTTCTTC	CASSPPPVGTSGLRYNEQFF
TRBV4-1	TRBJ1-3	few	-	TGCGCCAGCAGCCAACCCTCAGCGGGATCTGGAAACACCATATATTTT	CASSQPSAGSGNTIYF
TRBV3-1	TRBJ2-5	-	-	TGTGCCAGCAGGCCCACGTGGGCTCCTGCCCGGTGGACCCAGTACTTC	CASRPTWAPARWTQYF
TRBV7-2	TRBJ2-1	few	TRBD2	TGTGCCAGCAGTCGGTTAGCGGGAGGGGGCTACAATGAGCAGTTCTTC	CASSRLAGGGYNEQFF
TRBV12-3/TRBV12-4	TRBJ2-7	-	TRBD1	TGTGCCAGCAGTTTAGGGGACAGCCGGAGGGAGCAGTACTTC	CASSLGDSRREQYF